This T cell receptor beta chain was sequenced during a study of shared clonotypes between healthy human individuals. Germline CDR1 MNHEY, CDR2 SMNVEV (reference sequence). This CDR3 has 13 residues. The V and J ends lost 6 bases and 0 bases respectively, with 7 bases between them. For this clone: Antigen specificity is unknown.

Findings and caveats of the study: The authors expected sequencing depth to affect clonotype sharing among donors.

The sorted-subset replicate PCRs were given around 190 ng DNA, which is 25,000 to 35,000 T cell genomes. TCRdb keeps only in-frame clones here, not all; method: immunoSEQ multiplex PCR. The sample yields roughly 2.4 million clones, approximately 94% seen once. The receptor was derived from a man aged 18 to 30 in good health. The gene calls are TRBV27 and TRBJ2-3; D is unresolved. The source material was naive CD4+ T cells sorted from blood. The subset: CD45RA+ positively selected. For the CDR3, the DNA is TGTGCCAGCAGACAGCCTAGCACAGATACGCAGTATTTT. The encoded protein is CASRQPSTDTQYF.